The rows below give T cell receptor beta chains drawn from one sample of a study of neoadjuvant nivolumab and ipilimumab in lung cancer. Sequenced by immunoSEQ multiplex PCR; TCRdb stores in-frame clones only, minus some. The sample includes 30,000 to 45,000 clones, roughly 87% of them seen just once. This specimen consisted of peripheral blood, obtained before neoadjuvant nivolumab, alone or with ipilimumab. The receptors come from an adult with non-small cell lung cancer. The CDR3 runs from the conserved cysteine through the conserved F or W. The D gene is left open where the match is weak. Part of the rows lack a size; the others show once, few, many or a class for expanded clones.

CDR3 DNA: TGTGCCAGCAGCTTGGGACTAGGTCTCGATGAGCAGTTCTTC; CDR3 protein: CASSLGLGLDEQFF; CDR3 length: 14; D gene: -; V gene: TRBV5-6; clone size: -; J gene: TRBJ2-1
CDR3 DNA: TGTGCCAGCAGCTCGCGGACAGGAAGACAAGAGACCCAGTACTTC; CDR3 protein: CASSSRTGRQETQYF; CDR3 length: 15; D gene: TRBD1; V gene: TRBV7-2; clone size: -; J gene: TRBJ2-5
CDR3 DNA: TGTGCCAGCAGCGAGGACCCGGGCCGGGGGGAGGCTTTCTTT; CDR3 protein: CASSEDPGRGEAFF; CDR3 length: 14; D gene: -; V gene: TRBV9; clone size: -; J gene: TRBJ1-1
CDR3 DNA: TGTGCCAGCAGTGTAGGGACTAGCGCAAATGAGCAGTTCTTC; CDR3 protein: CASSVGTSANEQFF; CDR3 length: 14; D gene: TRBD2; V gene: TRBV6-4; clone size: -; J gene: TRBJ2-1
CDR3 DNA: TGTGCCAGCAGCTTCGGACTAGCGGGGGTGGGAGATACGCAGTATTTT; CDR3 protein: CASSFGLAGVGDTQYF; CDR3 length: 16; D gene: TRBD2; V gene: TRBV5-6; clone size: -; J gene: TRBJ2-3
CDR3 DNA: TGTGCCAGCAGCTTAGCTACTAGCGGGAGGGTGTACGAGCAGTACTTC; CDR3 protein: CASSLATSGRVYEQYF; CDR3 length: 16; D gene: TRBD2; V gene: TRBV7-2; clone size: -; J gene: TRBJ2-7
CDR3 DNA: TGTGCCAGCAGTGACAGGGGACTCTCCTACGAGCAGTACTTC; CDR3 protein: CASSDRGLSYEQYF; CDR3 length: 14; D gene: -; V gene: TRBV25-1; clone size: -; J gene: TRBJ2-7
CDR3 DNA: TGTGCCAGCTCACCACCGTCCAGGAGCTCCTACGAGCAGTACTTC; CDR3 protein: CASSPPSRSSYEQYF; CDR3 length: 15; D gene: -; V gene: TRBV18; clone size: -; J gene: TRBJ2-7
CDR3 DNA: TGTGCCAGCAGCCTCCTGGGGGACAGGGACCAAGAGACCCAGTACTTC; CDR3 protein: CASSLLGDRDQETQYF; CDR3 length: 16; D gene: TRBD1; V gene: TRBV9; clone size: -; J gene: TRBJ2-5
CDR3 DNA: TGTGCCTGGAATCTAGCGGGAGTGTCCTACGAGCAGTACTTC; CDR3 protein: CAWNLAGVSYEQYF; CDR3 length: 14; D gene: TRBD2; V gene: TRBV30; clone size: few; J gene: TRBJ2-7
CDR3 DNA: TGCGCCAGCAGCGGGGATCGGATGTGGACTAGCGGGACTAACTCCTACAATGAGCAGTTCTTC; CDR3 protein: CASSGDRMWTSGTNSYNEQFF; CDR3 length: 21; D gene: TRBD2; V gene: TRBV5-1; clone size: -; J gene: TRBJ2-1
CDR3 DNA: TGTGCCAGCTCACCAGGGGCCGGGACAGCTAAACCTCCTTTT; CDR3 protein: CASSPGAGTAKPPF; CDR3 length: 14; D gene: TRBD1; V gene: TRBV18; clone size: -; J gene: TRBJ2-3
CDR3 DNA: TGTGCCACCAGCACGAGAGACAGGAGCTATGGCTACACCTTC; CDR3 protein: CATSTRDRSYGYTF; CDR3 length: 14; D gene: -; V gene: TRBV15; clone size: -; J gene: TRBJ1-2
CDR3 DNA: TGTGCCAGCGCCAGACTAGACACAGATACGCAGTATTTT; CDR3 protein: CASARLDTDTQYF; CDR3 length: 13; D gene: -; V gene: TRBV14; clone size: -; J gene: TRBJ2-3
CDR3 DNA: TGCGCCAGCAGCTGGGACAGTCTTAACTATGGCTACACCTTC; CDR3 protein: CASSWDSLNYGYTF; CDR3 length: 14; D gene: TRBD1; V gene: TRBV5-1; clone size: -; J gene: TRBJ1-2
CDR3 DNA: TGTGCCAGCAGTTTAGCGTCAGCGGGGGACAATGAGCAGTTCTTC; CDR3 protein: CASSLASAGDNEQFF; CDR3 length: 15; D gene: TRBD2; V gene: TRBV28; clone size: once; J gene: TRBJ2-1
CDR3 DNA: TGTGCCACCAGCAGGGGACGGGACAGAGGAACCGGGGAGCTGTTTTTT; CDR3 protein: CATSRGRDRGTGELFF; CDR3 length: 16; D gene: TRBD1; V gene: TRBV15; clone size: -; J gene: TRBJ2-2
CDR3 DNA: TGTGCCAGCAGCCGGTCACGGGACACTGAAGCTTTCTTT; CDR3 protein: CASSRSRDTEAFF; CDR3 length: 13; D gene: -; V gene: TRBV7-9; clone size: once; J gene: TRBJ1-1
CDR3 DNA: TGCAGCGTGGGGGGACTAGCGGGAGGTTACAATGAGCAGTTCTTC; CDR3 protein: CSVGGLAGGYNEQFF; CDR3 length: 15; D gene: TRBD2; V gene: TRBV29-1; clone size: -; J gene: TRBJ2-1
CDR3 DNA: TGTGCCAGCAGCTTTAGCGGGAGTGGGTCCGGGGAGCTGTTTTTT; CDR3 protein: CASSFSGSGSGELFF; CDR3 length: 15; D gene: TRBD2; V gene: TRBV5-4; clone size: -; J gene: TRBJ2-2
CDR3 DNA: TGTGCCAGGCGAGACATAAACACAGATACGCAGTATTTT; CDR3 protein: CARRDINTDTQYF; CDR3 length: 13; D gene: -; V gene: TRBV6-6; clone size: -; J gene: TRBJ2-3
CDR3 DNA: TGTGCCAGCAACCGATCCTATGGCTACACCTTC; CDR3 protein: CASNRSYGYTF; CDR3 length: 11; D gene: -; V gene: TRBV6-5; clone size: -; J gene: TRBJ1-2
CDR3 DNA: TGTGCCAGCTCACCACGCCAGGTAGAGACCCAGTACTTC; CDR3 protein: CASSPRQVETQYF; CDR3 length: 13; D gene: -; V gene: TRBV18; clone size: -; J gene: TRBJ2-5
CDR3 DNA: TGTGCTAGTGGTTTAGCGGCCTCCTACAATGAGCAGTTCTTC; CDR3 protein: CASGLAASYNEQFF; CDR3 length: 14; D gene: -; V gene: TRBV12-5; clone size: -; J gene: TRBJ2-1
CDR3 DNA: TGTGCCAGCAGAACGGGAGACTACGAGCAGTACTTC; CDR3 protein: CASRTGDYEQYF; CDR3 length: 12; D gene: -; V gene: TRBV21-1; clone size: -; J gene: TRBJ2-7
CDR3 DNA: TGTGCCAGCAAGCTGGGGGGTGGTCTGGAAAAACTGTTTTTT; CDR3 protein: CASKLGGGLEKLFF; CDR3 length: 14; D gene: -; V gene: TRBV2; clone size: once; J gene: TRBJ1-4
CDR3 DNA: TGTGCCAGCAGCGTAGGGACTAGCGGGACCAATGAGCAGTTCTTC; CDR3 protein: CASSVGTSGTNEQFF; CDR3 length: 15; D gene: TRBD2; V gene: TRBV9; clone size: -; J gene: TRBJ2-1
CDR3 DNA: TGCGCCAGCAGCCAAGGCAGCAGGACGACCACAGATACGCAGTATTTT; CDR3 protein: CASSQGSRTTTDTQYF; CDR3 length: 16; D gene: -; V gene: TRBV4-3; clone size: -; J gene: TRBJ2-3
CDR3 DNA: TGTGCCAGCAGCGTCCAAGGACAGGGGGCTAAGACCGGGGAGCTGTTTTTT; CDR3 protein: CASSVQGQGAKTGELFF; CDR3 length: 17; D gene: TRBD1; V gene: TRBV9; clone size: -; J gene: TRBJ2-2
CDR3 DNA: TGTGCCAGCAGTCCCGGGACTAGCGGGAGGGGCTCCTACAATGAGCAGTTCTTC; CDR3 protein: CASSPGTSGRGSYNEQFF; CDR3 length: 18; D gene: TRBD2; V gene: TRBV27; clone size: -; J gene: TRBJ2-1
CDR3 DNA: TGTGCCAGCAAAGCTTCGGATACGCAGTATTTT; CDR3 protein: CASKASDTQYF; CDR3 length: 11; D gene: -; V gene: TRBV2; clone size: -; J gene: TRBJ2-3
CDR3 DNA: TGTGCCAGCAGCGTAGGGGACAGGGAATCCTACAATGAGCAGTTCTTC; CDR3 protein: CASSVGDRESYNEQFF; CDR3 length: 16; D gene: TRBD1; V gene: TRBV9; clone size: -; J gene: TRBJ2-1